This T cell receptor (beta chain) emerged from a study of shared clonotypes between healthy human individuals. Details on this clone: The antigen remains undetermined.

Trimming left V 4 bases short and J 6 bases short, with 20 bases between. Germline V gene lookup returns CDR1 SGDLS and CDR2 YYNGEE. This CDR3 region has 16 residues. Profiling relied on immunoSEQ multiplex PCR, and the TCRdb table lists in-frame clones only, not all of them. Seen here are a few million clones, approximately 93% observed once, and the top ten hold 0.39%. A CD45RA-negative memory subset and a CD45RA+ naive subset were separated from the CD4+ cells. Study-wide results and limits: An expected dependence of interdonor clonotype sharing on sequencing depth was noted.

V is TRBV9 and J is TRBJ2-1; D remains unclear. Sequences were obtained from naive CD4+ T cells from PBMCs. Subset given: CD45RA+ positively selected. This TCR came from a man younger than 35 in good health. Some clones in this sample may be carry-over from other donors' samples. The CDR3 reads CASSQLRYAYGNEQFF. DNA of the CDR3: TGTGCCAGCAGCCAACTCAGATACGCATACGGCAATGAGCAGTTCTTC.